This T cell receptor (beta chain) was captured in a study of cytomegalovirus exposure and HLA in healthy donors (dated by TCRdb to about 2017). For the study in its entirety: An earlier analysis of several hundred of the donors reported approximately 270 Gb of sequence data and 117 million unique TCR beta sequences from some 180 million T cells. Roughly 300 gigabases of sequencing data and tens of millions of unique TCR sequences were included in an early release covering around 650 HLA-typed donors. Of the approximately 400 genotyped donors, about 80% fell in the genetic ancestry cluster associated with self-reported Caucasian donors. The study aimed to test whether cataloging public T cell receptors could reveal signatures of past pathogen exposure. The T cell repertoires of several hundred subjects were profiled by immunosequencing and related to cytomegalovirus serostatus. A separate validation cohort of over a hundred different subjects was used in addition to the approximately 700-subject first cohort. High-throughput TCR immunosequencing, statistical association of individual TCRs with disease status, and machine learning were combined to predict cytomegalovirus infection status. A later analysis re-examined previously published TCR beta repertoires from 500 to 700 donors and added high-resolution HLA genotyping to investigate patterns of TCR occurrence. In the later analysis, no new phenotypic data were used to find candidate immune exposures; instead, reliance was placed on TCR beta sequences and their occurrence across donors. In an earlier analysis of about 590 of the donors, high-throughput TCR beta sequencing was used to judge whether each TCR beta V gene segment behaved as functional or pseudogenic. Donor age, sex, ethnicity and CMV serostatus were compiled together with the repertoire data. A later genetic analysis took genome-wide SNP genotypes for about 55% of the 666 donors and used that subset as a discovery cohort. Every repertoire in the discovery cohort had been generated on one and the same sequencing platform. Both class I and class II loci were covered by HLA typing, at four-digit resolution. Typing coverage differed by locus: A, B, C, DRB1 and DQB1 were typed in about 620-640 donors, DQA1 in about 500, DPA1 in some 610, and DPB1 in 400 to 490. Four to six DR-DQ haplotypes were handled as single units for association and clustering because linkage in the cohort was strong. Among almost 400 genotyped donors of the cohort, an average of around 240,000 unique TCR beta nucleotide sequences were sequenced per donor, around 20% of them non-productive. Broad study findings and their caveats: In a later analysis, HLA-associated TCR beta chains showed more clonal expansion and lower generation probabilities than non-associated chains that were equally common. Three of the identified cytomegalovirus-associated TCR beta chains were confirmed in vitro to be specific for cytomegalovirus antigens. V-gene and J-gene trimming of TCR beta chains was associated with a missense DCLRE1C variant in a later genetic analysis, and the association was replicated in an independent cohort. In this cohort, only TCR beta chains were sequenced, and detectable features were limited by the absence of alpha or paired-chain data. About 17 rarely observed V segments, including chromosome 9 orphons, were excluded from the earlier analysis of some 590 of the donors because counts were too low. A cluster of highly shared sequence variants was judged likely to be a technical artifact of the sequencing pipeline. Most TCR sequences were seen in very few donors, while some public TCRs were found in many individuals. According to a later analysis, TCR association rates differed among HLA loci, with DRB1 alleles showing the most associated TCRs and HLA-C alleles showing the fewest. A further reported finding was that TCR beta sequences accurately predicted the HLA-A and HLA-B alleles for most subjects in the first cohort. A later analysis reported that several top co-occurrence clusters appeared linked to parvovirus B19, influenza, CMV and Epstein-Barr virus. A later genetic analysis reported fewer N-insertions in productive TCRs among donors in an Asian-associated ancestry cluster than the roughly 700-donor mean. The classifier was reported to diagnose cytomegalovirus status with high specificity and sensitivity in both the original cohort and the validation cohort. HLA typing was unavailable for some donors at each locus, so association tests used only the typed subset. Correlated functional status among segregating V segments might be attributable to linkage disequilibrium, but an unknown experimental factor could not be ruled out. It was suggested by the authors that the approach could potentially be generalized to other disease states and immunological phenotypes. The 87-base-pair reads could not distinguish some IMGT-functional V segments, including TRBV6-2 and TRBV6-3, so those segments were excluded. At a false discovery rate of 0.05, a later analysis linked about 16,000 TCR beta sequences to specific HLA alleles. A total of fewer than 200 TCR beta chains were listed by the study as associated with cytomegalovirus. Most CMV-associated TCR beta chains appeared to be HLA-restricted in a later analysis, and the HLA associations seemed to be driven largely by CMV exposure. Sequencing depth was assumed to be roughly uniform across donors in the presence/absence analyses, though that assumption may not hold. In an earlier analysis of more than 500 of the donors, most TCR beta V segments appeared in productive rearrangements about 87% or about 30% of the time, broadly matching IMGT annotations. When HLA alleles, especially DR and DQ, strongly co-occurred, TCR associations were difficult to assign to individual alleles. Immune exposure information for the cohort was limited to CMV serostatus.

Receptor amplification or capture employed the immunoSEQ multiplex PCR assay. For the multiplex PCR, a mixture combining 60 forward primers for TCR Vbeta segments and 13 reverse primers for TCR Jbeta segments was used. A multiplex PCR assay on genomic DNA amplified the CDR3 region of rearranged TCR beta genes. The Illumina HiSeq System was used to sequence the amplified TCR beta libraries as 87-base-pair reads. The study's own analysis went as follows. A later analysis tallied tens of millions of unique TCR beta chains across the 660 or so repertoires, and approximately 12 million of those chains were shared by two or more donors. Raw reads were error-corrected and collapsed into unique sequences with a nearest-neighbor algorithm that merged closely related sequences to remove PCR and sequencing errors. To assign V, D and J gene segments, CDR3 sequences were aligned to IMGT reference sequences. For a sequence to be retained, a match of at least six nucleotides to both a V gene segment and a J gene segment was required. Rearrangements were called productive when the CDR3 lacked stop codons and stayed in frame with V and J; all others were non-productive. CDR3 was defined according to IMGT convention as the region running from the second conserved V-encoded cysteine to the conserved J-encoded phenylalanine. The earlier analysis of roughly 590 of the donors excluded any sequence lacking an unambiguous match to a single V gene segment. In an earlier analysis of a few hundred of the donors, V segments were called functional above 56.7% productive rearrangements and were called segregating when the between-donor standard deviation exceeded 5%. A statistical classification framework was built to diagnose cytomegalovirus status from the catalog of TCR beta chain sequences. In a later analysis, V and J genes were assigned by comparing TCR nucleotide sequences against IMGT/GENE-DB human TR gene sequences. A later analysis assigned CDR3 sequences and most-parsimonious VDJ recombination scenarios with the TCRdist pipeline. A later analysis defined each TCR beta chain by its CDR3 amino acid sequence plus V-gene family, and excluded reads lacking a unique V-gene family. To address suspected cross-contamination and a sequencing artifact, a later analysis removed around 590 highly shared, low-generation-probability nucleotide sequences. In a later analysis, a clonal expansion index was calculated for each public chain from normalized within-repertoire ranks of inferred template counts. A later analysis computed generation probabilities with a VDJ recombination model fitted to out-of-frame rearrangements, and checked the results against IGoR. In a later analysis, TCR-TCR, TCR-HLA and TCR-CMV co-occurrence was scored with hypergeometric tests, and a repertoire-size bias correction was applied to TCR pairs. In a later analysis, false discovery rates were estimated by permuting HLA or CMV assignments 20 times. A later analysis grouped co-occurring TCRs with DBSCAN, adding TCRdist sequence similarity when clustering within HLA-allele-positive subsets. Co-occurrence clustering excluded repertoires with fewer than 30,000 or more than 120,000 public chains, plus five with anomalous nucleotide sharing. This immuneACCESS table, as held by TCRdb, lists in-frame sequences with V and J called but not all clones. Of the missing ones, under half trace to an unresolved V gene in checked studies; the others have no known cause. The V and J calls and clone size were taken over from that table, and D and trimming were inferred from the DNA. The sample table shows 250,000 to 350,000 clones, and under 80% are seen once. 2% to 2.5% of the sample rests with the top ten.

There are 15 amino acids in the CDR3, from cysteine to phenylalanine inclusive. Kept here is only the CDR3 DNA, which spans 45 bases and is read in frame from base 1. Sequences SGHAT (CDR1) and FQDESV (CDR2) are obtained from the germline V gene (reference sequence). V trim: 5 bases; J trim: 4 bases; unmatched bases: 3. The cohort comprised some 700 healthy bone marrow donors. Cohort members were all nominally healthy when sampled, although unrecorded immune exposures were likely present. The donor was CMV seronegative and belonged to the group of approximately 320 seronegative cohort members. A peripheral blood sample was collected from each donor, and TCR beta sequencing was performed on peripheral blood mononuclear cells. Genomic DNA was extracted from the blood cell samples with the Qiagen DNeasy Blood Extraction Kit. Comment on this clone: Its antigen remains unidentified. Per-base qualities were not stored, and no clone one base away is much larger.

The material sequenced was PBMCs. This TCR was sampled from a female donor in good health and CMV-seronegative. The chain uses TRBV11-1 and TRBJ2-7; 15 middle bases align to TRBD2. CDR3 protein: CASSRTSGREYEQYF. The sequence in DNA is TGTGCCAGCAGCCGGACTAGCGGGAGGGAGTACGAGCAGTACTTC.